What follows is one TCR beta chain and its context. Antigen specificity is unknown. This entry comes from a study of T-cell memory formation after mild COVID-19. At the level of the study: Across donors, TCR clusters were largely donor specific.

General study points: Nothing showed for sure that second-wave clones peaking on day 37 were SARS-CoV-2 specific.

Employing constant-segment primers, 5'RACE generated TCR alpha and TCR beta cDNA libraries bearing sample barcodes and UMIs. TCRdb ran MiXCR on the 5' RACE reads and lists one entry per CDR3 protein. The sample has 250,000 to 400,000 distinct CDR3 sequences, approximately 14% seen once. In germline, CDR1 is LGHNA, CDR2 YSLEER. This CDR3 is built from 13 residues. The J segment lost 11 bases and the V segment lost 0 bases, leaving 6 bases of the junction unmatched. Sequencing used PBMCs or a T cell subset sorted from them (not recorded which). This receptor was taken from a man aged 18-30 years who had mild COVID-19 (a few samples of this study predate the infection). Cell type and time point are not known. The rearrangement uses TRBV4-3 and TRBJ1-1; 7 nucleotides match TRBD1. The CDR3 reads CASSQDYRGTAFF. The CDR3 DNA reads as TGCGCCAGCAGCCAAGATTACAGGGGCACGGCTTTCTTT.